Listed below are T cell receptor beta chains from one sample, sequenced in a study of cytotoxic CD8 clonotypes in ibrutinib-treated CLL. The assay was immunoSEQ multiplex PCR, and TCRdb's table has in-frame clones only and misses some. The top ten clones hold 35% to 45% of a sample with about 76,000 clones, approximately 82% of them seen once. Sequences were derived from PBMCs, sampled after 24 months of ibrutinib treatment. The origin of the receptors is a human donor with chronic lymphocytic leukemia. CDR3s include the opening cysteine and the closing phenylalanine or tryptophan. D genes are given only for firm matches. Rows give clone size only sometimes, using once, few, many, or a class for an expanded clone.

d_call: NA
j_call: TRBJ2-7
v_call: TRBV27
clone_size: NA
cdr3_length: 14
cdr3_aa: CASSLTVTTYEQYF
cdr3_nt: TGTGCCAGCAGTTTAACTGTGACTACCTACGAGCAGTACTTC

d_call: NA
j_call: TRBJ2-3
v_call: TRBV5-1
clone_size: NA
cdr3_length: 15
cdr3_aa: CASSFGGVGTDTQYF
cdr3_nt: TGCGCCAGCAGCTTTGGGGGAGTGGGCACAGATACGCAGTATTTT

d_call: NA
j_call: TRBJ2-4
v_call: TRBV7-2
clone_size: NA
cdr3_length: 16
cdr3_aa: CASSLAPGVAKNIQYF
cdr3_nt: TGTGCCAGCAGCTTAGCCCCAGGGGTAGCCAAAAACATTCAGTACTTC

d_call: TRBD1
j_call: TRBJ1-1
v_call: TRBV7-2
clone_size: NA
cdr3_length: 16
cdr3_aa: CASSFPKEGARAEAFF
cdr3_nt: TGTGCCAGCAGCTTTCCAAAGGAGGGGGCGAGGGCTGAAGCTTTCTTT

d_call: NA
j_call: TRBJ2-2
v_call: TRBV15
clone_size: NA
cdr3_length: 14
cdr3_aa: CATSRDRLTGELFF
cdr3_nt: TGTGCCACCAGCAGAGATCGGCTTACCGGGGAGCTGTTTTTT

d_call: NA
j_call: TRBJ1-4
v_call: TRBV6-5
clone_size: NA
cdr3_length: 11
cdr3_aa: CASSYDEKLFF
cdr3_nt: TGTGCCAGCAGCTATGATGAAAAACTGTTTTTT

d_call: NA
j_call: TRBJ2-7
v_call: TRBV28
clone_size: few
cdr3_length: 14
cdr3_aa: CASSLGRVPYEQYF
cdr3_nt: TGTGCCAGCAGTCTTGGAAGGGTCCCCTACGAGCAGTACTTC

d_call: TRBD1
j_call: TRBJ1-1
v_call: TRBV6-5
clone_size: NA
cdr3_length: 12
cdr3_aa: CASSERTGPTFF
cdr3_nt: TGTGCCAGCAGTGAACGGACAGGCCCAACGTTCTTT

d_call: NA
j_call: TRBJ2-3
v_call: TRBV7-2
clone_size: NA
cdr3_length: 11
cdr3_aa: CASSHTDTQYF
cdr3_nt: TGTGCCAGCAGCCACACAGATACGCAGTATTTT

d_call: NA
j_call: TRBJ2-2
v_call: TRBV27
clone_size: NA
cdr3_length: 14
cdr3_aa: CASSLVLGPGELFF
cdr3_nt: TGTGCCAGCAGTTTAGTGCTAGGCCCCGGGGAGCTGTTTTTT

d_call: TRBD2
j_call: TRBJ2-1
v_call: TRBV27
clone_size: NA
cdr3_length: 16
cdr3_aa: CATATSGRARGNEQFF
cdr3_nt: TGTGCCACCGCGACTAGCGGGAGGGCCAGAGGCAATGAGCAGTTCTTC

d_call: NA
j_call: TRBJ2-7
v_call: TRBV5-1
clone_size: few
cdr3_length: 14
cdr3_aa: CASSLAPGHYEQYF
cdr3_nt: TGCGCCAGCAGCTTGGCCCCGGGGCACTACGAGCAGTACTTC

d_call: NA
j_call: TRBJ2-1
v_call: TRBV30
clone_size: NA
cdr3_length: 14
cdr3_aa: CAWSFTGTPNEQFF
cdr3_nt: TGTGCCTGGAGTTTCACCGGGACTCCAAATGAGCAGTTCTTC

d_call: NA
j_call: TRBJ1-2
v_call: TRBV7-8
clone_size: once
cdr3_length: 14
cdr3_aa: CASSLVQGGHGYTF
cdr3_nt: TGTGCCAGCAGCTTAGTGCAGGGCGGTCATGGCTACACCTTC

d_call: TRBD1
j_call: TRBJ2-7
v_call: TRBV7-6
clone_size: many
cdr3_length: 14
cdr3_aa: CASSLVGGLGEQYF
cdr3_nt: TGTGCCAGCAGCTTAGTAGGGGGCTTGGGCGAGCAGTACTTC

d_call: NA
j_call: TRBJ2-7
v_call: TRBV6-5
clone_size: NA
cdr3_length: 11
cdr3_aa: CASRSWYEQYF
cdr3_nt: TGTGCCAGCAGGAGTTGGTACGAGCAGTACTTC

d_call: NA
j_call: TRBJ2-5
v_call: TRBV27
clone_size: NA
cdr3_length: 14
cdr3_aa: CASSPLGPGGTQYF
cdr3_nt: TGTGCCAGCAGCCCTCTTGGTCCTGGAGGGACCCAGTACTTC

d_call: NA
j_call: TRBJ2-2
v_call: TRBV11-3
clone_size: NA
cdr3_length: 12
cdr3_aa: CASSLHTGELFF
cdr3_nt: TGTGCCAGCAGCCTGCACACCGGGGAGCTGTTTTTT

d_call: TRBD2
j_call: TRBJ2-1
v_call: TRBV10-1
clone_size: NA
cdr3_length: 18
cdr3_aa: CASSRPGLAGGPYGEQFF
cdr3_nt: TGCGCCAGCAGCCGACCGGGACTAGCGGGAGGGCCATACGGAGAGCAGTTCTTC

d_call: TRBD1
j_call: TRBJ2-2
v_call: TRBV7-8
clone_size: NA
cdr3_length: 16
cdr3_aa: CASSYWTGLYTGELFF
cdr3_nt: TGTGCCAGCAGCTACTGGACAGGGCTTTACACCGGGGAGCTGTTTTTT

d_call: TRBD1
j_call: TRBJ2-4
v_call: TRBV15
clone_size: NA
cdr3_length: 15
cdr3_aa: CATSRDALTGAIQYF
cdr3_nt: TGTGCCACCAGCAGAGATGCATTAACAGGGGCTATTCAGTACTTC

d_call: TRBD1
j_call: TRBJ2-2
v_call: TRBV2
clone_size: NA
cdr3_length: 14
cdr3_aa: CASREDRDTGELFF
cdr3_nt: TGTGCCAGCAGAGAGGACAGGGACACCGGGGAGCTGTTTTTT

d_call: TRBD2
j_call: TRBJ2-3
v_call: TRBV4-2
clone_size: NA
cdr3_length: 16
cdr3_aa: CASSPTLTAGEDTQYF
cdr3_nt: TGTGCCAGCAGCCCTACTTTAACTGCGGGAGAAGATACGCAGTATTTT

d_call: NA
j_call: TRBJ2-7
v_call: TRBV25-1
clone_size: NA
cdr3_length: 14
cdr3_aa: CASSPSYPPYEQYF
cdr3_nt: TGTGCCAGCAGCCCTTCTTACCCCCCCTACGAGCAGTACTTC

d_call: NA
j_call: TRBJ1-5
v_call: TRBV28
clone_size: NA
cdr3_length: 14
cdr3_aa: CASSPLWGDQPQHF
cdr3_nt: TGTGCCAGCAGTCCACTTTGGGGGGATCAGCCCCAGCATTTT